The clone carrying this TCR beta chain was seen a handful of times. Antigen: not known. Attachment of unique molecular identifiers to individual cDNA molecules was performed. MiXCR was run by TCRdb on the 5' RACE reads, yielding one entry per CDR3 protein. The sample yields around 83,000 distinct CDR3 sequences, about 10% seen once. The data stem from a study of early T cells in non-severe SARS-CoV-2 infection. Across the study: Bulk RNA taken from unsorted whole blood was sequenced, leaving chains unpaired. Study results and limitations: In VDJdb matching, anti-spike CD8 responses were favored while private and CD4 specificities went missing.

The CDR3 is 15 residues long. V gave up 1 base and J gave up 2 bases; unmatched junction bases: 3. CDR1 is SGHNT and CDR2 is YYREEE in the germline V gene (reference sequence). This TCR was sampled from an adult who was a healthcare worker with PCR-confirmed SARS-CoV-2 infection or an uninfected control (not recorded which). V is TRBV5-4 and J is TRBJ2-7, with 10 bases fitting TRBD1. This sample comprised whole blood, obtained at baseline. The CDR3 DNA sequence: TGTGCCAGCAGCTTGAGCGGACAGGGGGCCTACGAGCAGTACTTC. It specifies CASSLSGQGAYEQYF.